This T cell receptor beta chain was observed in a study of blood T cells in healthy people across ages. Study-wide points: Aged donors had fewer naive CD4+ cells and lower diversity than long-lived donors.

The germline V and J ends were trimmed by 2 bases and 0 bases, with 11 bases remaining between them. The CDR3 totals 14 residues. Germline V gives CDR1 SQVTM, CDR2 ANQGSEA. Then a second PCR, running about 6 to 12 cycles, was carried out with a sample-barcoded 5' primer and a J-beta primer mix. Paired-end reads containing CDR3 totaled no fewer than 2.5 million for each sample. TCRdb re-analysed the 5' RACE reads in MiXCR, keeping a single row per CDR3 protein. The profile shows roughly 720,000 distinct CDR3 sequences, approximately 53% of them singletons. This clonotype came up a few times. The target antigen is unknown.

The TCR comes from an elderly man in good health. This sequence joins TRBV29-1 and TRBJ2-7; the D call may be TRBD1 or TRBD2 (6 bases each). Material: blood. This CDR3 reads CSVEKQGGSYEQYF. CDR3 coding DNA: TGCAGCGTTGAAAAACAGGGAGGCTCCTACGAGCAGTACTTC.